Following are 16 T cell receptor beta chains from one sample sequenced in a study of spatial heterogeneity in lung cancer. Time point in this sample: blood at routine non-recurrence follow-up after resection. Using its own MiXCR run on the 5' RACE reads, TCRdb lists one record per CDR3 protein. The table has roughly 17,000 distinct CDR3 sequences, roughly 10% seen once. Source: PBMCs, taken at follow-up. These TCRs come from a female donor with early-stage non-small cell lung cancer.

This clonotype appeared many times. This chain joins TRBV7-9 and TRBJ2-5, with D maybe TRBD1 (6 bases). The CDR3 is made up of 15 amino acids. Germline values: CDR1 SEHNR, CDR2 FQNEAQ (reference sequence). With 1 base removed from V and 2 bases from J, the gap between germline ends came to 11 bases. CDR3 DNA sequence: TGTGCCAGCAGCTTAGGACATAGGGGGCAAGAGACCCAGTACTTC. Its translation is CASSLGHRGQETQYF.

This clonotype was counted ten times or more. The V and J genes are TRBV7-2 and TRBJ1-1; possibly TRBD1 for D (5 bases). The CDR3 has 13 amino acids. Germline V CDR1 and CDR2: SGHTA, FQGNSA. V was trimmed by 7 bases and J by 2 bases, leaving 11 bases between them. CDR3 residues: CASKGRTNTEAFF. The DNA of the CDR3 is TGTGCCAGCAAAGGTCGGACAAACACTGAAGCTTTCTTT. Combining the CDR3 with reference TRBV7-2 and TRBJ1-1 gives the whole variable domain GAGVSQSPSNKVTEKGKDVELRCDPISGHTALYWYRQSLGQGLEFLIYFQGNSAPDKSGLPSDRFSAERTGGSVSTLTIQRTQQEDSAVYLCASKGRTNTEAFFGQGTRLTVV.

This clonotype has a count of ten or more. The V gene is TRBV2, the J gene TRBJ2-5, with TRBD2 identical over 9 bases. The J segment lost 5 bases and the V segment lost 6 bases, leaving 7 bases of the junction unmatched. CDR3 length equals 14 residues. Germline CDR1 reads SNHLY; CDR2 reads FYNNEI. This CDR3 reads CASRTTSGYETQYF. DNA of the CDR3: TGTGCCAGCAGGACTACTAGCGGGTACGAGACCCAGTACTTC. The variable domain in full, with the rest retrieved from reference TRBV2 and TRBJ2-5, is EPEVTQTPSHQVTQMGQEVILRCVPISNHLYFYWYRQILGQKVEFLVSFYNNEISEKSEIFDDQFSVERPDGSNFTLKIRSTKLEDSAMYFCASRTTSGYETQYFGPGTRLLVL.

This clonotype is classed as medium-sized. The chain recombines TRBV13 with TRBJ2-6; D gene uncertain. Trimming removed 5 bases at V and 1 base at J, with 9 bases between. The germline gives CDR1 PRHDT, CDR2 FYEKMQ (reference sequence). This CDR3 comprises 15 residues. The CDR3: CASSPRRSGANVLTF. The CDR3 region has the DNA TGTGCCAGCAGCCCTCGAAGGTCTGGGGCCAACGTCCTGACTTTC.

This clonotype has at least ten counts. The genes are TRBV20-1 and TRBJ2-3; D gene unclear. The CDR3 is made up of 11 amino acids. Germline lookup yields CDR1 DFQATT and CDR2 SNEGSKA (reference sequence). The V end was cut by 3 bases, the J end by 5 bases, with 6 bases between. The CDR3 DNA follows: TGCAGTGCTAGCGTCGTAGATACGCAGTATTTT. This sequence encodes CSASVVDTQYF.

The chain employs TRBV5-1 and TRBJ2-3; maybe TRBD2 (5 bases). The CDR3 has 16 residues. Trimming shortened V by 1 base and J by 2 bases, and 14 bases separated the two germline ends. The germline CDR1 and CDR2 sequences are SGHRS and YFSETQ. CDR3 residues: CASSLLRADLTDTQYF. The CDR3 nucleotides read TGCGCCAGCAGCTTGCTGCGGGCTGACCTCACAGATACGCAGTATTTT.

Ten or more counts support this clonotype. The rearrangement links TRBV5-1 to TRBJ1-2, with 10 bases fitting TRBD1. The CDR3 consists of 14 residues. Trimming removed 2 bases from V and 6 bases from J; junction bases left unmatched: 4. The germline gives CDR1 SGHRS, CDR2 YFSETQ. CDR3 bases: TGCGCCAGCAGCTTTGGGACAGGGGATGATGGCTACACCTTC. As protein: CASSFGTGDDGYTF.

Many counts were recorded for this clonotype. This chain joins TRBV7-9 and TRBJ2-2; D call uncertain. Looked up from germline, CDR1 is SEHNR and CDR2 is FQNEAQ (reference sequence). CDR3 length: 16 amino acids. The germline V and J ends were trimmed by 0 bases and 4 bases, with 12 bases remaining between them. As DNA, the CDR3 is TGTGCCAGCAGCTTAGCGGGGATGGTGGTCACCGGGGAGCTGTTTTTT. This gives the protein CASSLAGMVVTGELFF.

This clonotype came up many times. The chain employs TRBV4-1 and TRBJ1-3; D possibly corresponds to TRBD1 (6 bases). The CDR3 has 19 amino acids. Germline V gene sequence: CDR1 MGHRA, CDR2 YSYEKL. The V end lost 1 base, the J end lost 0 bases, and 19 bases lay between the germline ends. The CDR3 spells CASSQGIIRGQSSGNTIYF. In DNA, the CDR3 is TGCGCCAGCAGCCAAGGCATAATCAGGGGACAAAGCTCTGGAAACACCATATATTTT.

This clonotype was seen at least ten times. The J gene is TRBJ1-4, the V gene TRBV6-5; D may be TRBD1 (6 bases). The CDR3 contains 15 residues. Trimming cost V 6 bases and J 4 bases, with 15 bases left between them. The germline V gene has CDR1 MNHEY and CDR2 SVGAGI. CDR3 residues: CASRTMGTYNEKLFF. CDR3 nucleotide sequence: TGTGCCAGCAGGACCATGGGGACATATAATGAAAAACTGTTTTTT.

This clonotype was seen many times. The chain's CDR3 is CATSDTVAGEFGTQYF. The CDR3 DNA follows: TGTGCCACCAGTGATACCGTAGCGGGGGAATTCGGGACCCAGTACTTC. The chain combines TRBV24-1 with TRBJ2-5, with 9 bases that match TRBD2. Unmatched junction bases numbered 11, after V lost 3 bases and J lost 7 bases. Germline loops: CDR1 KGHDR, CDR2 SFDVKD. The CDR3 spans 16 residues.

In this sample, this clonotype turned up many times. In DNA form, the CDR3 reads TGTGCCAGCAGTCCGACAGGGATCGTCAATCAGCCCCAGCATTTT. Translated, it gives CASSPTGIVNQPQHF. The chain recombines TRBV2 with TRBJ1-5, with 7 bases that match TRBD1. The CDR3 length is 15 residues. Germline V CDR1 and CDR2: SNHLY, FYNNEI. V lost 5 bases, J lost 3 bases, and 7 bases stayed unmatched.

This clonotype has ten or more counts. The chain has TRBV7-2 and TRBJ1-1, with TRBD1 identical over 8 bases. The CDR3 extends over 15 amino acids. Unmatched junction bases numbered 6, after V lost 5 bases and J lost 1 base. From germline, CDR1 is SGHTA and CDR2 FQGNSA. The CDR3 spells CASSRRTGSNTEAFF. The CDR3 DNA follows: TGTGCCAGCAGCCGCAGGACAGGGTCGAACACTGAAGCTTTCTTT.

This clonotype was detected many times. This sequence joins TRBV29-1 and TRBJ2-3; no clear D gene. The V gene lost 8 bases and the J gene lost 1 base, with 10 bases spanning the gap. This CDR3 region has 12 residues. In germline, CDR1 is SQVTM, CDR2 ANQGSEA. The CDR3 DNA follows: TGCAGCTGTGGGCTTGGCACAGATACGCAGTATTTT. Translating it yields CSCGLGTDTQYF.

The chain's CDR3 is CASSPPERGGYNEQFF. The CDR3 coding sequence is TGTGCCAGCAGCCCCCCTGAGCGGGGGGGATACAATGAGCAGTTCTTC. The chain links TRBV21-1 to TRBJ2-1; the tabulated D call, TRBD2, remains unverified against the DNA. TRBV21-1 is a pseudogene. CDR3 length equals 16 residues.

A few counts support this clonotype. CDR3 coding DNA: TGTGCCAGCAGCCTACAGGGTCTCAGCACAGATACGCAGTATTTT. It codes for CASSLQGLSTDTQYF. The chain employs TRBV12-3 or TRBV12-4 and TRBJ2-3; possibly TRBD1 for D (6 bases). The CDR3 totals 15 residues. Trimming took off 6 bases at V and 0 bases at J, with 13 bases between the two ends.